This T cell receptor beta chain was found in a study of T cells in Graves' hyperthyroidism and ophthalmopathy. Uncontrolled infections, other autoimmune diseases, pregnancy or lactation led to exclusion of patients. This CDR3 has 15 residues. V lost 5 bases, J lost 2 bases, and 6 bases stayed unmatched. Germline V gene data show CDR1 as PRHDT and CDR2 as FYEKMQ (reference sequence). The table lists this clonotype with a few counts. Amplification yielded TCR beta CDR3 regions, with RNA transcripts as the source. Using the HTBI primer set, a first-round RT-PCR was run on the TCR CDR3. MiXCR, run by TCRdb on the multiplex PCR reads, gives a single entry per CDR3 protein. The top ten hold 40% to 45% of the sample, which has 300,000 to 450,000 distinct CDR3 sequences, 15% to 20% seen once.

This sequence originates from a man younger than 35 with Graves' ophthalmopathy. Sequencing was carried out using blood. V and J are TRBV13 and TRBJ1-2; 9 nucleotides align to TRBD1. The CDR3 region has the DNA TGTGCCAGCAGCATCCAGACAGGGGGGAACTATGGCTACACCTTC. Translation: CASSIQTGGNYGYTF. Complete variable domain (other parts from reference TRBV13 and TRBJ1-2): AAGVIQSPRHLIKEKRETATLKCYPIPRHDTVYWYQQGPGQDPQFLISFYEKMQSDKGSIPDRFSAQQFSDYHSELNMSSLELGDSALYFCASSIQTGGNYGYTFGSGTRLTVV.